The text below deals with one T cell receptor beta chain. This specimen comes from a study of blood T cell repertoires in COVID-19. Study-level background: Samples representing acute and convalescent COVID-19 were sourced from the United States, Italy and Spain.

Looked up from germline, CDR1 is SGHNT and CDR2 is YENEEA. This CDR3 has 13 amino acids. The germline V and J ends were trimmed by 2 bases and 9 bases, with 11 bases remaining between them. The method was immunoSEQ multiplex PCR; TCRdb's version includes in-frame clones alone and lacks a portion of them. The sample holds roughly 56,000 clones, roughly 90% seen once. The receptor comes from a human donor in a cohort sampled during active COVID-19. Sequencing input: peripheral blood. This chain uses TRBV11-3 with TRBJ2-1, with D perhaps matching TRBD2 (5 bases). Here the CDR3 DNA reads TGTGCCAGCAGCTTACCGGGGAAGGGTGAGCAGTTCTTC. It yields the protein CASSLPGKGEQFF.